A selection of T cell receptor beta chains follows, all from one sample in a study of cytomegalovirus exposure and HLA in healthy donors. Libraries were prepared by immunoSEQ multiplex PCR; TCRdb keeps only in-frame clonotypes and omits some of them. The sample holds 100,000 or so clones, around 74% seen once. Sequenced input: PBMCs. The receptors stem from a woman in her forties in good health and CMV-seropositive. Each CDR3 is given with its conserved first and last residue. Each record gives: D gene, clone size, J gene, CDR3 length, V gene, CDR3 DNA, CDR3 protein. A D gene is named only where the DNA matches it firmly. Not every row has a clone size; where given, it reads once, few, many or a size class.

d_call: .; clone_size: .; j_call: TRBJ1-6; cdr3_length: 16; v_call: TRBV27; cdr3_nt: TGTGCCAGCAGTTCGATCCAGGGGAGGGGGAATTCACCCCTCCACTTT; cdr3_aa: CASSSIQGRGNSPLHF
d_call: TRBD2; clone_size: few; j_call: TRBJ2-1; cdr3_length: 17; v_call: TRBV19; cdr3_nt: TGTGCCAGTAGTATCCCCACTAGCGGGGGTTCCTACAATGAGCAGTTCTTC; cdr3_aa: CASSIPTSGGSYNEQFF
d_call: TRBD1; clone_size: .; j_call: TRBJ2-7; cdr3_length: 14; v_call: TRBV28; cdr3_nt: TGTGCCAGCACGCCGACAGGGGGGGTCTACGAGCAGTACTTC; cdr3_aa: CASTPTGGVYEQYF
d_call: TRBD2; clone_size: .; j_call: TRBJ2-6; cdr3_length: 17; v_call: TRBV10-3; cdr3_nt: TGTGCCATCAGTGAGACTAGCGGGAGTTTCGGGGCCAACGTCCTGACTTTC; cdr3_aa: CAISETSGSFGANVLTF
d_call: TRBD2; clone_size: few; j_call: TRBJ2-3; cdr3_length: 15; v_call: TRBV6-5; cdr3_nt: TGTGCCAGCAGTTACATAGCGGGAGGGGCAGATACGCAGTATTTT; cdr3_aa: CASSYIAGGADTQYF
d_call: TRBD1; clone_size: .; j_call: TRBJ2-3; cdr3_length: 16; v_call: TRBV5-6; cdr3_nt: TGTGCCAGCAGCCCAATTGACAGGGCGGGCACAGATACGCAGTATTTT; cdr3_aa: CASSPIDRAGTDTQYF
d_call: TRBD1; clone_size: .; j_call: TRBJ2-7; cdr3_length: 14; v_call: TRBV5-1; cdr3_nt: TGCGCCAGCAGCTTGTGGGGACAGGGGGGCGAGCAGTACTTC; cdr3_aa: CASSLWGQGGEQYF
d_call: .; clone_size: .; j_call: TRBJ1-1; cdr3_length: 15; v_call: TRBV9; cdr3_nt: TGTGCCAGCAGCCTCACGGGGAACATGAACACTGAAGCTTTCTTT; cdr3_aa: CASSLTGNMNTEAFF
d_call: TRBD1; clone_size: .; j_call: TRBJ1-1; cdr3_length: 21; v_call: TRBV4-3; cdr3_nt: TGCGCCAGCAGCCAAGGTTTCCCACCCGGGACAGGCTCCCTCATGAGCACTGAAGCTTTCTTT; cdr3_aa: CASSQGFPPGTGSLMSTEAFF
d_call: TRBD1; clone_size: .; j_call: TRBJ1-2; cdr3_length: 15; v_call: TRBV11-2; cdr3_nt: TGTGCCAGCAGCTCCGAAAAACAGGGGCTGGGGGGCTACACCTTC; cdr3_aa: CASSSEKQGLGGYTF
d_call: TRBD1; clone_size: .; j_call: TRBJ1-2; cdr3_length: 15; v_call: TRBV19; cdr3_nt: TGTGCCACCAGAGGACAGGGGGCCGGGAACTATGGCTACACCTTC; cdr3_aa: CATRGQGAGNYGYTF
d_call: .; clone_size: .; j_call: TRBJ2-3; cdr3_length: 16; v_call: TRBV7-8; cdr3_nt: TGTGCCAGCAGCCTAGGGGCCGTTACTAGCACAGATACGCAGTATTTT; cdr3_aa: CASSLGAVTSTDTQYF
d_call: TRBD1; clone_size: .; j_call: TRBJ1-4; cdr3_length: 15; v_call: TRBV27; cdr3_nt: TGTGCCAGCAGTTTATTACGGGACAGGGGTGAAAAACTGTTTTTT; cdr3_aa: CASSLLRDRGEKLFF
d_call: TRBD2; clone_size: .; j_call: TRBJ2-1; cdr3_length: 15; v_call: TRBV9; cdr3_nt: TGTGCCAGCAGCGGTAGCGGGATCACCTACAATGAGCAGTTCTTC; cdr3_aa: CASSGSGITYNEQFF
d_call: TRBD1; clone_size: .; j_call: TRBJ2-7; cdr3_length: 15; v_call: TRBV11-2; cdr3_nt: TGTGCCAGCAGCTTAGTTGGGACAGGGCGGTACGAGCAGTACTTC; cdr3_aa: CASSLVGTGRYEQYF
d_call: .; clone_size: .; j_call: TRBJ1-1; cdr3_length: 15; v_call: TRBV7-9; cdr3_nt: TGTGCCAGCAGCCCCCCGACAGGTCTGAACACTGAAGCTTTCTTT; cdr3_aa: CASSPPTGLNTEAFF
d_call: .; clone_size: .; j_call: TRBJ1-3; cdr3_length: 16; v_call: TRBV5-6; cdr3_nt: TGTGCCAGCAGCTTAAGCGGGGTGGAAATCAGGAACACCATATATTTT; cdr3_aa: CASSLSGVEIRNTIYF
d_call: .; clone_size: few; j_call: TRBJ2-7; cdr3_length: 15; v_call: TRBV19; cdr3_nt: TGTGCCAGTAGGAGAGGGAAGGACGAGTCCTACGAGCAGTACTTC; cdr3_aa: CASRRGKDESYEQYF
d_call: TRBD1; clone_size: .; j_call: TRBJ1-6; cdr3_length: 15; v_call: TRBV11-3; cdr3_nt: TGTGCCAGCAGCCAACCGGGACAGAGTAATTCACCCCTCCACTTT; cdr3_aa: CASSQPGQSNSPLHF
d_call: TRBD2; clone_size: .; j_call: TRBJ2-3; cdr3_length: 15; v_call: TRBV11-3; cdr3_nt: TGTGCCAGCAGCTTTCTAGCGGGAAGCACAGATACGCAGTATTTT; cdr3_aa: CASSFLAGSTDTQYF
d_call: TRBD2; clone_size: .; j_call: TRBJ2-1; cdr3_length: 18; v_call: TRBV10-1; cdr3_nt: TGCGCCAGCAGTGATCACCGCTCCAGCGGGAGTCTGAGTAATGAGCAGTTCTTC; cdr3_aa: CASSDHRSSGSLSNEQFF
d_call: TRBD1; clone_size: .; j_call: TRBJ2-7; cdr3_length: 15; v_call: TRBV6-1; cdr3_nt: TGTGCCAGCAGTCTGGGACAGGGAAGCTCCTACGAGCAGTACTTC; cdr3_aa: CASSLGQGSSYEQYF
d_call: .; clone_size: once; j_call: TRBJ2-1; cdr3_length: 17; v_call: TRBV19; cdr3_nt: TGTGCCAGTAGTACCTTAGCGGTGAGACCTTTAATGAATGAGCAGTTCTTC; cdr3_aa: CASSTLAVRPLMNEQFF
d_call: .; clone_size: .; j_call: TRBJ2-5; cdr3_length: 14; v_call: TRBV5-1; cdr3_nt: TGCGCCAGCAGCTTGCTGGGCAGTAAAGAGACCCAGTACTTC; cdr3_aa: CASSLLGSKETQYF
d_call: TRBD1; clone_size: few; j_call: TRBJ2-7; cdr3_length: 18; v_call: TRBV11-2; cdr3_nt: TGTGCCAGCAGCTCAATCCAGAGAGACAGGGGACGAAGCTACGAGCAGTACTTC; cdr3_aa: CASSSIQRDRGRSYEQYF
d_call: .; clone_size: .; j_call: TRBJ2-7; cdr3_length: 14; v_call: TRBV9; cdr3_nt: TGTGCCAGCAGCGCGTCCAGGGGCCCCTACGAGCAGTACTTC; cdr3_aa: CASSASRGPYEQYF
d_call: TRBD2; clone_size: .; j_call: TRBJ2-7; cdr3_length: 17; v_call: TRBV11-3; cdr3_nt: TGTGCCAGCAGTCCCTATTGGTTGGCGGGAGGATCCTACGAGCAGTACTTC; cdr3_aa: CASSPYWLAGGSYEQYF
d_call: TRBD2; clone_size: .; j_call: TRBJ2-2; cdr3_length: 11; v_call: TRBV29-1; cdr3_nt: TGCAGCGTTACTAGCGTCGGGGAGCTGTTTTTT; cdr3_aa: CSVTSVGELFF
d_call: TRBD2; clone_size: .; j_call: TRBJ2-1; cdr3_length: 14; v_call: TRBV28; cdr3_nt: TGTGCCAGCAGCGTTCTAGCGGGAGGTGGGGAGCAGTTCTTC; cdr3_aa: CASSVLAGGGEQFF
d_call: .; clone_size: .; j_call: TRBJ2-2; cdr3_length: 14; v_call: TRBV28; cdr3_nt: TGTGCCAGCAGTTTAGGAGGGAACACCGGGGAGCTGTTTTTT; cdr3_aa: CASSLGGNTGELFF
d_call: .; clone_size: .; j_call: TRBJ2-7; cdr3_length: 12; v_call: TRBV7-2; cdr3_nt: TGTGCCAGCAGCTTTTCAGGGGGACTGCAGTACTTC; cdr3_aa: CASSFSGGLQYF